This T cell receptor beta chain was sequenced in a study of T-cell reconstitution after alpha-beta-depleted transplantation in children. Notes on the study in general: It was surviving recipient T cells and thymic progenitors that gave some patients high TCRbeta diversity at day 60. After transplant, at about two months, alpha-beta T cells were reportedly derived from several hundred expanded graft clones. Counts and diversity of T cells one year after transplant came mostly from newly produced T cells.

CDR1 is DFQATT and CDR2 is SNEGSKA in the germline V gene (reference sequence). Trimming cost V 6 bases and J 6 bases; bases outside gene matches: 13. CDR3 size: 15 residues. Researchers prepared the TCRbeta library using unique molecular identifiers, the study reports. Using its own MiXCR run on the PCR reads, TCRdb lists one record per CDR3 protein. The sample carries 550,000 to 600,000 distinct CDR3 sequences, roughly 24% recorded once. This clonotype was counted many times. The antigen remains unidentified. The rearrangement joins TRBV20-1 to TRBJ2-3; 9 bases align to TRBD1. The material was PBMCs, mostly from graft donor cells, obtained 360 days after TCRalphabeta/CD19-depleted stem cell transplant. This clonotype was obtained from a boy younger than two who had a stem cell transplant for acute myeloid leukemia, so the T cells may come from the graft donor. The chain's CDR3 is CSASAGTGTGDTQYF. CDR3 DNA sequence: TGCAGTGCATCTGCCGGGACAGGGACCGGGGATACGCAGTATTTT.